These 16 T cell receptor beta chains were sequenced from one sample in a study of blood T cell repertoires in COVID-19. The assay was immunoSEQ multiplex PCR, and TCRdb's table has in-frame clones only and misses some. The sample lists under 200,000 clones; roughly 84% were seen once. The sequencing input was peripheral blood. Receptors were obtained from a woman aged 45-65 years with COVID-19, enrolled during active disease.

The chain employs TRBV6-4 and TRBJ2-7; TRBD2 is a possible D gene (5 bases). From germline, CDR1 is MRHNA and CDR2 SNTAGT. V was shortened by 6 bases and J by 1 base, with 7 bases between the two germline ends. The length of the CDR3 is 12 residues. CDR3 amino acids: CASRERSYEQYF. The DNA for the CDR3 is TGTGCCAGCAGGGAGCGGTCCTACGAGCAGTACTTC.

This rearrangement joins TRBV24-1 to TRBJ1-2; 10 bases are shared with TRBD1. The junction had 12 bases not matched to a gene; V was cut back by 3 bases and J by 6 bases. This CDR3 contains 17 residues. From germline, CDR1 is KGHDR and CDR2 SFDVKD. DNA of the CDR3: TGTGCCACCAGTGATGGCTATTCCGGGACAGGGGACGATGGCTACACCTTC. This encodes CATSDGYSGTGDDGYTF.

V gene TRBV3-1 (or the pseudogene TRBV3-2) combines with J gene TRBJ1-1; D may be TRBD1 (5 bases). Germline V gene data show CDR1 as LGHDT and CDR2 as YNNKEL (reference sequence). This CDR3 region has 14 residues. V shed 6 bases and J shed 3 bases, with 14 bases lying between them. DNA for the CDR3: TGTGCCAGCAGACAGGCCCGATTGGACACTGAAGCTTTCTTT. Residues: CASRQARLDTEAFF.

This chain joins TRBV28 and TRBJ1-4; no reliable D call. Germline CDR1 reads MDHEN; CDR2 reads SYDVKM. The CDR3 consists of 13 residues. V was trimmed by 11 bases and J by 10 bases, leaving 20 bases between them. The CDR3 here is CAACLRVDGKLFF. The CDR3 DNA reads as TGTGCCGCATGCTTGAGGGTCGATGGAAAACTGTTTTTT.

CDR3 in amino acids: CASSGGRTGRYQETQYF. For the CDR3, the DNA is TGTGCCAGTAGTGGGGGGAGGACAGGGCGATACCAAGAGACCCAGTACTTC. The chain is built from TRBV19 and TRBJ2-5, with 8 nucleotides matching TRBD1. The CDR3 contains 17 residues. V was clipped by 5 bases and J by 0 bases; unmatched bases: 11. In germline, CDR1 is LNHDA, CDR2 SQIVND (reference sequence).

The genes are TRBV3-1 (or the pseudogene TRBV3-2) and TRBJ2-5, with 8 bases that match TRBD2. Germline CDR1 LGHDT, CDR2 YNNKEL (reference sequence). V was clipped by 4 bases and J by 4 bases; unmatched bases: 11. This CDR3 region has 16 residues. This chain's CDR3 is CASSPIGGGPSETQYF. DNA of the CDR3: TGTGCCAGCAGCCCCATCGGGGGGGGGCCCTCAGAGACCCAGTACTTC.

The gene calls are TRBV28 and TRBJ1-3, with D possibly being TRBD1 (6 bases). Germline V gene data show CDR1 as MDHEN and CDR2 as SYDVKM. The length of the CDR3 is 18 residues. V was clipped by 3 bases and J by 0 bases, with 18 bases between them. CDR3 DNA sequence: TGTGCCAGCAGTTTTATAGGGGGAGGGTCGAGCTCTGGAAACACCATATATTTT. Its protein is CASSFIGGGSSSGNTIYF.

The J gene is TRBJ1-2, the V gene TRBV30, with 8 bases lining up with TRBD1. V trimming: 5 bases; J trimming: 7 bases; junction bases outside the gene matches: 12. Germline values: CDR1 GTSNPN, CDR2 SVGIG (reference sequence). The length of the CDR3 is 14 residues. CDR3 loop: CAWRETGTGSGYTF. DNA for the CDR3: TGTGCCTGGCGCGAAACCGGGACAGGAAGTGGCTACACCTTC. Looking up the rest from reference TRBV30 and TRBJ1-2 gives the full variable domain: SQTIHQWPATLVQPVGSPLSLECTVEGTSNPNLYWYRQAAGRGLQLLFYSVGIGQISSEVPQNLSASRPQDRQFILSSKKLLLSDSGFYLCAWRETGTGSGYTFGSGTRLTVV.

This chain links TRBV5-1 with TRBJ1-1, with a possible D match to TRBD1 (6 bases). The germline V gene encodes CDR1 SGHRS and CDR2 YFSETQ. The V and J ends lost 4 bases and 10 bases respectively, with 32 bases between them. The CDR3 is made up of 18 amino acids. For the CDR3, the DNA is TGCGCCAGCAGCCCCTCCTGGGGGGGGACACCGATTTGGGATGGAGCTTTCTTT. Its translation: CASSPSWGGTPIWDGAFF.

The CDR3 here is CASIPSPSGGASETQYF. CDR3 nucleotides: TGCGCCAGCATCCCTTCTCCTAGCGGGGGGGCCTCGGAGACCCAGTACTTC. The chain employs TRBV5-1 and TRBJ2-5; 12 bases line up with TRBD2. This CDR3 is built from 17 residues. V was clipped by 6 bases and J by 5 bases; unmatched bases: 14. Germline CDR1 SGHRS, CDR2 YFSETQ.

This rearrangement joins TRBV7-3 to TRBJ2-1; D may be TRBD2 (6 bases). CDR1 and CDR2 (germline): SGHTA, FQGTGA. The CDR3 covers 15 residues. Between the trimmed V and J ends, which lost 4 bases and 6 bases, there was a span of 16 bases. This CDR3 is CASSSHQLASNEQFF. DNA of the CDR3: TGTGCCAGCAGCTCCCATCAGCTAGCGTCCAATGAGCAGTTCTTC.

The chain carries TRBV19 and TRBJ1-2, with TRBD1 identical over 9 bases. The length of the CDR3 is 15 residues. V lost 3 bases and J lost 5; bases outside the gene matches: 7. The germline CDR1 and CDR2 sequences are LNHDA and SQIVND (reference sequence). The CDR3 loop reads CASSIQMGTGYGYTF. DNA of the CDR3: TGTGCCAGTAGTATCCAGATGGGGACAGGGTATGGCTACACCTTC.

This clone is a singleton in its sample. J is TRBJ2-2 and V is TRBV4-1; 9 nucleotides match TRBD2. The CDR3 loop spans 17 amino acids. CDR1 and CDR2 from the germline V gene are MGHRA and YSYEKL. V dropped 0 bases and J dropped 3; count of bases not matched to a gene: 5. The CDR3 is CASSQDFAGGYTGELFF. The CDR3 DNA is TGCGCCAGCAGCCAAGATTTCGCGGGGGGGTACACCGGGGAGCTGTTTTTT.

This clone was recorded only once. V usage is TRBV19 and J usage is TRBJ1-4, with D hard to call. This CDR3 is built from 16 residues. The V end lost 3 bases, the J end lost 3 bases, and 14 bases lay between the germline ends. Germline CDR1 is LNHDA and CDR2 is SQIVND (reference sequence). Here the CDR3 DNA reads TGTGCCAGTAGTATGGGCGGGTTCGGATCTAATGAAAAACTGTTTTTT. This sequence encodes CASSMGGFGSNEKLFF.

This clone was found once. CDR3 sequence: CASSQVEGNEKLFF. CDR3 bases: TGTGCCAGCAGCCAGGTAGAGGGTAATGAAAAACTGTTTTTT. This chain uses TRBV4-2 with TRBJ1-4; D uncertain. The CDR3 loop spans 14 amino acids. Trimming removed 3 bases from V and 4 bases from J, with 9 bases in between. The V gene's germline CDR1 is LGHNA and CDR2 YNFKEQ.

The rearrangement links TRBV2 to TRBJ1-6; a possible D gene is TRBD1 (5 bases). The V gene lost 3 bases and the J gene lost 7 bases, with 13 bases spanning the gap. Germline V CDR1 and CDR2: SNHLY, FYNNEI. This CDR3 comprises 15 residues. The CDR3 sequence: CASSDQQARNSPLHF. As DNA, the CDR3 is TGTGCCAGCAGTGATCAACAGGCGCGGAATTCACCCCTCCACTTT.